The clone carrying this TCR beta chain appeared a few times. TCRdb recomputed calls from the PCR reads with MiXCR, one row per CDR3 protein. The sample has about 98,000 distinct CDR3 sequences, 51% seen once. The data originate from a study of CDR3 diversity in severe acne. The length of the CDR3 is 17 residues. The germline gives CDR1 MNHEY, CDR2 SVGEGT. Trimming cost V 2 bases and J 2 bases, with 19 bases left between them. The source of this sequence is a male donor with acne. Material for sequencing was blood. The chain combines TRBV6-2 or TRBV6-3 with TRBJ2-7; D call uncertain. The CDR3 region has the DNA TGTGCCAGCAGTTACCCTCCCCGAAGCACTAAAACCTACGAGCAGTACTTC. This translates into CASSYPPRSTKTYEQYF.